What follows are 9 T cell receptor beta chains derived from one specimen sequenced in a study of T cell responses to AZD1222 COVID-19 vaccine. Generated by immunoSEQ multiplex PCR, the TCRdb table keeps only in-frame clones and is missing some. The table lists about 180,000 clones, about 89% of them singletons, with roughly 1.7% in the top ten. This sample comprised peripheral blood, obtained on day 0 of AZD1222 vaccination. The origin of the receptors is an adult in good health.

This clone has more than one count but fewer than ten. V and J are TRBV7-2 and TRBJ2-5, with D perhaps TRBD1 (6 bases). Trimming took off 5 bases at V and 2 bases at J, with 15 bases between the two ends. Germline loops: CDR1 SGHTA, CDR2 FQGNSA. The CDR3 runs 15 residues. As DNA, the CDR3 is TGTGCCAGCAGCGCCCGGGACACTATACAAGAGACCCAGTACTTC. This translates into CASSARDTIQETQYF.

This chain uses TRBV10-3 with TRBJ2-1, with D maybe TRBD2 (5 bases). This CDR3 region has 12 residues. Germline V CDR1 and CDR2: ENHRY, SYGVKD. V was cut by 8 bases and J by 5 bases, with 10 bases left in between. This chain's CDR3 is CAIGLFHNEQFF. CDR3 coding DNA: TGTGCCATCGGACTTTTCCACAATGAGCAGTTCTTC.

The CDR3 spells CASSHTTGQRNTIYF. CDR3 sequence (DNA): TGTGCCAGCTCACACACGACAGGCCAAAGAAACACCATATATTTT. This chain links TRBV18 with TRBJ1-3; D perhaps matches TRBD1 (6 bases). Trimming shortened V by 4 bases and J by 5 bases, and 15 bases separated the two germline ends. Germline-derived CDR1 and CDR2 are KGHSH and LQKENI. CDR3 length: 15 residues.

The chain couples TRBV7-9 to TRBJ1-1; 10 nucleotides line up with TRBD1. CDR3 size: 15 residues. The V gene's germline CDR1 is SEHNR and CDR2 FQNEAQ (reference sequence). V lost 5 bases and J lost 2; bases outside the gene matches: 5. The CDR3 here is CASSTRQGANTEAFF. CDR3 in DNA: TGTGCCAGCAGCACCCGACAGGGGGCAAACACTGAAGCTTTCTTT.

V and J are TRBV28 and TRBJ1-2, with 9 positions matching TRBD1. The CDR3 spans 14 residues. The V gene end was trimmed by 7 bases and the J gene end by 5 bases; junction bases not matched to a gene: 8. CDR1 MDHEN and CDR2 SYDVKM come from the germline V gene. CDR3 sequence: CASNPQGAGYGYTF. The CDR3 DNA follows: TGTGCCAGCAACCCACAGGGGGCTGGGTATGGCTACACCTTC.

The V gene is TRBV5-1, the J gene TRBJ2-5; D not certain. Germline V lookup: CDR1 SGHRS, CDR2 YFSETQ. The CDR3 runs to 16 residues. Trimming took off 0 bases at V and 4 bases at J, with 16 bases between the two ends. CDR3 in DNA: TGCGCCAGCAGCTTGGGTGGTAGCACGGGCCGAGAGACCCAGTACTTC. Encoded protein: CASSLGGSTGRETQYF.

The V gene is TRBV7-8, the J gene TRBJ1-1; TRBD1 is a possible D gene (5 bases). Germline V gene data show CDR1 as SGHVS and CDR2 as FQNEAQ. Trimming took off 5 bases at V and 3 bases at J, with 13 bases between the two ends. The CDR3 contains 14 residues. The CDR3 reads CASSLLGRDTEAFF. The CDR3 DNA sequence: TGTGCCAGCAGCCTCCTGGGACGGGACACTGAAGCTTTCTTT.

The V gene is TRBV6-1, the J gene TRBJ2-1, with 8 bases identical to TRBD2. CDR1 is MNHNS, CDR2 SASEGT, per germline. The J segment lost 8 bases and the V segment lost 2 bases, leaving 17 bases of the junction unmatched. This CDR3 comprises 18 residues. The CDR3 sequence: CASSESRTPGTSGDEQFF. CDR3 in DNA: TGTGCCAGCAGTGAATCCCGAACTCCCGGGACTAGTGGCGATGAGCAGTTCTTC.

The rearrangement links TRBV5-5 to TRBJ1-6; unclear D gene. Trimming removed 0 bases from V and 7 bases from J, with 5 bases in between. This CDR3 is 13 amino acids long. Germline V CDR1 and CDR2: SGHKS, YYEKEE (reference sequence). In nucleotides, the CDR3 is TGTGCCAGCAGCTTGGCATCGAATTCACCCCTCCACTTT. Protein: CASSLASNSPLHF.